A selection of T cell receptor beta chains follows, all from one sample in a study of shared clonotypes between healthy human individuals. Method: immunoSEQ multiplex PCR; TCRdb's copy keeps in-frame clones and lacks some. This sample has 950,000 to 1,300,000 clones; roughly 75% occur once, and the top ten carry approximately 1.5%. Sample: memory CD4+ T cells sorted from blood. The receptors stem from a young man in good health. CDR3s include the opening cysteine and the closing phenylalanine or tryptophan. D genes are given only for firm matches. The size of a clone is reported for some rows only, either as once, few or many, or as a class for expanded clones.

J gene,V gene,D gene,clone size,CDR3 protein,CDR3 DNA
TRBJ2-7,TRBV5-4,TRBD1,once,CASSIGQAYEQYF,TGTGCCAGCAGCATTGGACAGGCCTACGAGCAGTACTTC
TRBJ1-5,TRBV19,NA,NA,CASSMMADGNQPQHF,TGTGCCAGTAGTATGATGGCGGATGGCAATCAGCCCCAGCATTTT
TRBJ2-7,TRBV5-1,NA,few,CASSLDGKTYF,TGCGCCAGCAGCTTGGATGGGAAGACGTACTTC
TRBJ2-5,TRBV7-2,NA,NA,CASSLYLGETQYF,TGTGCCAGCAGCTTATATTTGGGGGAGACCCAGTACTTC
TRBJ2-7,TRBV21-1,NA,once,CASSKDRVYEQYF,TGTGCCAGCAGCAAGGACAGGGTCTACGAGCAGTACTTC
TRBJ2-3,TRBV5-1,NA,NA,CASSRVGERTDTQYF,TGCGCCAGCAGCCGGGTGGGGGAGAGGACAGATACGCAGTATTTT
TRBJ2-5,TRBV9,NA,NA,CASSVGQPGETQYF,TGTGCCAGCAGCGTAGGGCAGCCGGGAGAGACCCAGTACTTC
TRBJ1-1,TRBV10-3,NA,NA,CAIREDPNKDAFF,TGTGCCATTCGGGAGGATCCGAATAAGGACGCTTTCTTT
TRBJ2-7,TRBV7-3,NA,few,CASSLNSVGTGSYEQYF,TGTGCCAGCAGCTTAAATAGTGTCGGGACGGGATCCTACGAGCAGTACTTC
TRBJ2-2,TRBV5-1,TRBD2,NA,CASSLALAGVTGELFF,TGCGCCAGCAGCTTGGCACTAGCGGGAGTCACCGGGGAGCTGTTTTTT
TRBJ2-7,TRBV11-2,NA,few,CASSPNEYEQYF,TGTGCCAGCAGTCCGAATGAATACGAGCAGTACTTC
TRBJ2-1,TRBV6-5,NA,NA,CASSRPGTFNNEQFF,TGTGCCAGCAGTAGACCCGGGACCTTCAACAATGAGCAGTTCTTC
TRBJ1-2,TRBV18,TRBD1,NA,CASSPPGTGINYGYTF,TGTGCCAGCTCACCCCCCGGGACAGGGATTAACTATGGCTACACCTTC
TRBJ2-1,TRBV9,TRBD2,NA,CASSVLGTGGSNEQFF,TGTGCCAGCAGCGTACTCGGGACGGGCGGGAGCAATGAGCAGTTCTTC
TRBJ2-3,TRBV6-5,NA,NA,CATSLGDANTQYF,TGTGCCACCTCCCTCGGGGACGCAAATACGCAGTATTTT
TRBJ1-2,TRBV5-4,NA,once,CASSLVAIGRGRGYTF,TGTGCCAGCAGCTTGGTTGCTATAGGGAGGGGCCGTGGCTACACCTTC
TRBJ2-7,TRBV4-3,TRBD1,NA,CASSQGTGISYEQYF,TGCGCCAGCAGCCAGGGGACAGGGATCTCCTACGAGCAGTACTTC
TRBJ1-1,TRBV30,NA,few,CAWSVRGLLNTEAFF,TGTGCCTGGAGTGTACGGGGGCTCCTGAACACTGAAGCTTTCTTT
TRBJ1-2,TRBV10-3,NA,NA,CAIFEGSGSFDGYTF,TGTGCCATCTTTGAGGGGTCCGGTAGTTTCGACGGCTACACCTTC
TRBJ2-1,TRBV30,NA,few,CAWSATRNEQFF,TGTGCCTGGAGCGCCACGAGGAATGAGCAGTTCTTC
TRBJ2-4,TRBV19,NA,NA,CASSTGAGKNIQYF,TGTGCCAGTAGTACAGGGGCGGGGAAAAACATTCAGTACTTC
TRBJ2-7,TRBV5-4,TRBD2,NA,CASSLGGTSDPYEQYF,TGTGCCAGCAGCCTGGGGGGGACTAGCGATCCCTACGAGCAGTACTTC
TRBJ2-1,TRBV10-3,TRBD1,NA,CAISSGTVSEQFF,TGTGCCATCAGCTCCGGGACAGTTAGTGAGCAGTTCTTC
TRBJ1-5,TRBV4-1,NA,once,CASSLDVGSNQPQHF,TGCGCCAGCAGCCTCGACGTTGGTAGCAATCAGCCCCAGCATTTT
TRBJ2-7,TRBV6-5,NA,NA,CASSFDRINYEQYF,TGTGCCAGCAGTTTTGACAGAATAAACTACGAGCAGTACTTC
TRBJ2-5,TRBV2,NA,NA,CASSSSVNGETQYF,TGTGCCAGCAGCTCTAGTGTCAATGGAGAGACCCAGTACTTC
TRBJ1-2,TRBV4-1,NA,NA,CASFSTTGANYGYTF,TGCGCCAGCTTCTCGACGACAGGAGCTAACTATGGCTACACCTTC
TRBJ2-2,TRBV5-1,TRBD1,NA,CASSEGQVNTGELFF,TGCGCCAGCAGCGAAGGACAGGTGAACACCGGGGAGCTGTTTTTT